One sample yielded the 19 T cell receptor beta chains listed below, sequenced in a study of post-analysis software for immune sequencing data. Sequencing libraries made from TCR beta cDNA carried unique molecular identifiers. TCRdb recomputed calls from the PCR reads with MiXCR, one row per CDR3 protein. The sample shows approximately 660,000 distinct CDR3 sequences, 59% of them seen only once. Their cognate antigens are unknown. Study observations and caveats: Patients showed TRBV5-6, TRBV5-1 and TRBV20-1 among 4 or 5 TRBV segments more frequent than in controls.

The source material was blood. These receptors originate from a girl aged 2 to 9 with multiple sclerosis.

There are a few counts of this clonotype. The chain couples TRBV20-1 to TRBJ2-1; D is undetermined. This CDR3 comprises 12 residues. V was cut by 7 bases and J by 7 bases, with 14 bases left in between. Germline CDR1 is DFQATT and CDR2 is SNEGSKA (reference sequence). CDR3 sequence (DNA): TGCAGTGTTGGAAGCTGGGGAAATGAGCAGTTCTTC. Protein sequence: CSVGSWGNEQFF.

With regard to this clonotype: Germline and junction disagree at one end, which may indicate a read error. The gene calls are TRBV7-9 and TRBJ1-5; a possible D gene is TRBD1 (5 bases). Germline V gene lookup returns CDR1 SEHNR and CDR2 FQNEAQ (reference sequence). This CDR3 contains 13 residues. The CDR3 DNA follows: TGTGCCAACAGCCAGCAGGGAGATCAGCCCCAGCATTTT. This translates into CANSQQGDQPQHF.

The gene calls are TRBV14 and TRBJ2-1; D assignment may be TRBD1 or TRBD2 (5 bases each). The germline V gene has CDR1 SGHDN and CDR2 FVKESK. The CDR3 runs 15 residues. V lost 3 bases and J lost 5, with 14 bases in between. CDR3 sequence: CASSQRRWGHNEQFF. The CDR3 DNA follows: TGTGCCAGCAGCCAGAGACGGTGGGGACACAATGAGCAGTTCTTC.

This chain uses TRBV20-1 with TRBJ1-1; maybe TRBD1 (5 bases). Trimming removed 4 bases at V and 1 base at J, with 13 bases between. The CDR3 loop spans 14 amino acids. Germline CDR1 reads DFQATT; CDR2 reads SNEGSKA (reference sequence). Here the CDR3 reads CSAIRRGANTEAFF. The DNA for the CDR3 is TGCAGTGCTATCAGGAGGGGTGCGAACACTGAAGCTTTCTTT.

The chain carries TRBV4-3 and TRBJ2-3; 10 bases match TRBD2. V shed 4 bases and J 6 bases; nucleotides not matched to a gene: 4. Germline CDR1 is LGHNA and CDR2 is YSLEER. This CDR3 is built from 14 residues. CDR3 residues: CASSLKTSGDTQYF. DNA of the CDR3: TGCGCCAGCAGCCTCAAGACTAGCGGGGATACGCAGTATTTT.

This chain connects TRBV28 to TRBJ1-2; D might be TRBD1 (6 bases). Germline CDR1 reads MDHEN; CDR2 reads SYDVKM. The CDR3 is 14 residues long. V shed 4 bases and J shed 8 bases, with 17 bases lying between them. The CDR3, as DNA: TGTGCCAGCAGTTCCCTCCAGGGGATAGGGGGCTACACCTTC. This codes for CASSSLQGIGGYTF.

The chain couples TRBV12-3 or TRBV12-4 to TRBJ2-5; no definite D call. The ends were cut back, 2 bases at V and 5 bases at J, with 18 bases in the middle. The CDR3 length is 16 residues. In DNA form, the CDR3 reads TGTGCCAGCAGTTTATCTGCCCCACACGTTTGGGAGACCCAGTACTTC. Translating it yields CASSLSAPHVWETQYF.

V and J are TRBV28 and TRBJ2-5; possibly TRBD2 for D (6 bases). The assigned J gene may be wrong: the sequence end matches TRBJ2-7 better. CDR3 size: 17 residues. Germline V gives CDR1 MDHEN, CDR2 SYDVKM. This CDR3 is CASRPGGELEHFYEQYF. The CDR3 coding sequence is TGTGCCAGCAGGCCCGGAGGGGAACTGGAACATTTCTACGAGCAGTACTTC.

The rearrangement joins TRBV7-6 to TRBJ2-1, with 7 positions matching TRBD2. This CDR3 is 19 amino acids long. V gave up 2 bases and J gave up 1 base; unmatched junction bases: 14. The germline V gene has CDR1 SGHVS and CDR2 FNYEAQ. Written as DNA, the CDR3 is TGTGCCAGCAGCTTAACCCCACCGGGGGAGGGAGGGTCCTACAATGAGCAGTTCTTC. Translated, it gives CASSLTPPGEGGSYNEQFF.

This rearrangement joins TRBV5-4 to TRBJ1-3; TRBD1 is a possible D gene (6 bases). Germline assignment: CDR1 SGHNT and CDR2 YYREEE (reference sequence). V lost 7 bases and J 7 bases, leaving 21 bases between the germline ends. The CDR3 is 15 residues long. CDR3 loop: CASGESGTSDNTIYF. The DNA for the CDR3 is TGTGCCAGCGGGGAATCCGGGACAAGCGACAACACCATATATTTT.

V and J are TRBV20-1 and TRBJ2-1; TRBD2 might be the D (6 bases). V was clipped by 6 bases and J by 7 bases, with 19 bases between them. CDR1 and CDR2 (germline): DFQATT, SNEGSKA (reference sequence). This CDR3 spans 14 amino acids. CDR3 loop: CSARDSYRVNEQFF. CDR3 coding DNA: TGCAGTGCAAGGGACTCCTATCGGGTAAATGAGCAGTTCTTC.

The chain uses TRBV12-3 or TRBV12-4 and TRBJ2-7; D unclear. V was cut by 3 bases and J by 5 bases, with 14 bases left in between. The CDR3 totals 14 residues. CDR3 in DNA: TGTGCCAGCAGTTTTGGTAGGGTGGGCAACGAGCAGTACTTC. Residues: CASSFGRVGNEQYF.

This chain links TRBV12-3 or TRBV12-4 with TRBJ2-5; TRBD2 matches at 8 bases. This CDR3 is 16 amino acids long. Unmatched junction bases numbered 10, after V lost 3 bases and J lost 4 bases. CDR3 sequence reads: CASSFSGREVGETQYF. CDR3 DNA sequence: TGTGCCAGCAGTTTTTCCGGGCGGGAGGTTGGAGAGACCCAGTACTTC.

This chain joins TRBV6-5 and TRBJ1-2; 8 bases map to TRBD1. Germline loops: CDR1 MNHEY, CDR2 SVGAGI. The CDR3 covers 13 residues. V shed 6 bases, J shed 4 bases, and the junction held 4 bases outside the gene matches. CDR3 residues: CASRTGAGYGYTF. The CDR3, as DNA: TGTGCCAGCAGGACAGGGGCTGGCTATGGCTACACCTTC.

The J gene is TRBJ1-1, the V gene TRBV20-1, with D perhaps matching TRBD1 (6 bases). V lost 5 bases and J lost 2, with 12 bases in between. This CDR3 has 13 amino acids. CDR1 is DFQATT, CDR2 SNEGSKA, per germline (reference sequence). CDR3 in amino acids: CSAGQILNTEAFF. CDR3 nucleotide sequence: TGCAGTGCTGGACAGATCCTCAACACTGAAGCTTTCTTT.

This clonotype was seen more than once but under ten times. This chain joins TRBV6-6 and TRBJ1-1; no firm D call. The V end was cut by 2 bases, the J end by 0 bases, with 10 bases between. This CDR3 spans 15 amino acids. Germline V gives CDR1 MNHNY, CDR2 SVGAGI (reference sequence). The CDR3 sequence is CASSYDPFMNTEAFF. The CDR3 nucleotides are TGTGCCAGCAGTTACGATCCGTTCATGAACACTGAAGCTTTCTTT.

The chain carries TRBV12-3 or TRBV12-4 and TRBJ2-3; a weak D match, TRBD2 (7 bases). The CDR3 runs 16 residues. The V end lost 5 bases, the J end lost 6 bases, and 21 bases lay between the germline ends. CDR3 sequence: CASSRGGAGIMDTQYF. The CDR3 DNA is TGTGCCAGCAGTCGAGGGGGGGCGGGAATAATGGATACGCAGTATTTT.

This CDR3 reads CASSKEKGTWVPYSNQPQHF. CDR3 DNA sequence: TGTGCCAGCAGCAAGGAAAAGGGGACGTGGGTCCCTTATAGCAATCAGCCCCAGCATTTT. This chain connects TRBV21-1 to TRBJ1-5; TRBD1, the table's D call, lacks a check against the DNA. TRBV21-1 is given as a pseudogene. There are 20 residues in the CDR3.

The rearrangement joins TRBV20-1 to TRBJ1-2; the D gene is possibly TRBD1 (5 bases). CDR1 and CDR2 (germline): DFQATT, SNEGSKA (reference sequence). Between the trimmed V and J ends, which lost 3 bases and 7 bases, there was a span of 18 bases. CDR3 length: 14 amino acids. CDR3 sequence (DNA): TGCAGTGCTAGTTTCCCAATCGGGCAGGGTGGCTACACCTTC. It codes for CSASFPIGQGGYTF.